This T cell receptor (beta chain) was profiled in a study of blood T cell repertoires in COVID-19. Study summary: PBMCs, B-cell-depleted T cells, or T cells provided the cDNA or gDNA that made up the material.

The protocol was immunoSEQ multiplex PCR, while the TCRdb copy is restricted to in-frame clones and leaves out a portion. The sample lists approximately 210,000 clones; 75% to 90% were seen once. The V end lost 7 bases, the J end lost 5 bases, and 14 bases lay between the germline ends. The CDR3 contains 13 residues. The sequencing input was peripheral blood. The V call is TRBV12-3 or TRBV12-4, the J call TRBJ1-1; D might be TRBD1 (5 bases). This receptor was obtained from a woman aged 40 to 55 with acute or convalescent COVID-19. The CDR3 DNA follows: TGTGCCAGCACTATGCAGGGTTTTACTGAAGCTTTCTTT. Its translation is CASTMQGFTEAFF.